This T cell receptor beta chain was recorded in a study of T cell responses to AZD1222 COVID-19 vaccine. In the case of this clone: Its ends do not fully match the called genes, so a read error is possible.

Germline lookup yields CDR1 SSHAT and CDR2 FNYEAQ (reference sequence). This CDR3 comprises 15 residues. Method: immunoSEQ multiplex PCR; TCRdb's copy keeps in-frame clones and lacks some. The sample carries some 120,000 clones, around 92% recorded once. This TCR came from an adult who received the AZD1222 COVID-19 vaccine. The chain recombines TRBV7-7 with TRBJ2-5, with D perhaps being TRBD1 or TRBD2 (7 bases each). Sequenced material: peripheral blood, taken 28 days after the second AZD1222 dose. The CDR3 region is CASSLGTQGGETQYF. The CDR3 nucleotides read TGTGCTAGCAGCTTAGGGACTCAGGGGGGGGAGACCCAGTACTTC. Using reference TRBV7-7 and TRBJ2-5 for the parts outside the CDR3, the full variable domain is GAGVSQSPRYKVTKRGQDVTLRCDPISSHATLYWYQQALGQGPEFLTYFNYEAQPDKSGLPSDRFSAERPEGSISTLTIQRTEQRDSAMYRCASSLGTQGGETQYFGPGTRLLVL.